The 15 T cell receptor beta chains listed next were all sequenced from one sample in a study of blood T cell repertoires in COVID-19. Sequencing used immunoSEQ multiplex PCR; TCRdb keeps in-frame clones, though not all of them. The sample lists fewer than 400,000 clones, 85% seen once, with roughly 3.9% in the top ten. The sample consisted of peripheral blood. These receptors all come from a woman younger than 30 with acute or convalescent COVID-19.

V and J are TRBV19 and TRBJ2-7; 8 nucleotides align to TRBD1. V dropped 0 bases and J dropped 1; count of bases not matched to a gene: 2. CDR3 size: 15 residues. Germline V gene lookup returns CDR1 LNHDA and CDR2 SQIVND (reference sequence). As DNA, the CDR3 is TGTGCCAGTAGTATAGAGGGGACAGGTTCCTACGAGCAGTACTTC. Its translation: CASSIEGTGSYEQYF.

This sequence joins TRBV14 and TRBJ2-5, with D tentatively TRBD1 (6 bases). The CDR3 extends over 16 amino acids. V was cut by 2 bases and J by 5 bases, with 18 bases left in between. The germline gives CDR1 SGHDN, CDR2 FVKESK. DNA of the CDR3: TGTGCCAGCAGCCAACCCGGGACACCCCTAGGGGAGACCCAGTACTTC. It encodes CASSQPGTPLGETQYF.

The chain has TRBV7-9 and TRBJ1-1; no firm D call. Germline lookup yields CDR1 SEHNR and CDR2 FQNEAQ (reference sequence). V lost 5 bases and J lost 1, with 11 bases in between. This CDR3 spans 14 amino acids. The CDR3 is CASSTPLANTEAFF. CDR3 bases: TGTGCCAGCAGCACCCCCTTGGCGAACACTGAAGCTTTCTTT.

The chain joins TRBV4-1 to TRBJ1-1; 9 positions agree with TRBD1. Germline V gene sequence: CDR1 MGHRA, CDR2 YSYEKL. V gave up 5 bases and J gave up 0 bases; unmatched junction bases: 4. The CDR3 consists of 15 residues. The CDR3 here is CASSSGQGMNTEAFF. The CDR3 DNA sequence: TGCGCCAGCAGCTCCGGACAGGGGATGAACACTGAAGCTTTCTTT.

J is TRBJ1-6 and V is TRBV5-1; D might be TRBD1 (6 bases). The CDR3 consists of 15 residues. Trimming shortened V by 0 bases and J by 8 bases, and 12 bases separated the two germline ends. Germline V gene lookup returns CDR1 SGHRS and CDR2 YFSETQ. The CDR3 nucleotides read TGCGCCAGCAGCTTGGACAGGGTAGACTATTCACCCCTCCACTTT. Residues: CASSLDRVDYSPLHF.

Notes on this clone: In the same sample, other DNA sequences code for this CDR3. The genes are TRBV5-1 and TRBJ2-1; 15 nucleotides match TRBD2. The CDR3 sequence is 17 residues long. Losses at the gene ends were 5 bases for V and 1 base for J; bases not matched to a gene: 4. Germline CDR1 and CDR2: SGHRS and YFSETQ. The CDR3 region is CASSLGLAGGSYNEQFF. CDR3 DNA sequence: TGCGCCAGCAGTCTCGGACTAGCGGGAGGGTCCTACAATGAGCAGTTCTTC.

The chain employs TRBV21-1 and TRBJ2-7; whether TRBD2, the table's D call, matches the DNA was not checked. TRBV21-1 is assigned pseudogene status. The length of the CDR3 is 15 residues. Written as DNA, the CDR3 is TGTGCCAGCAGCAAAGTACTGCGGCTGTTCTACGAGCAGTACTTC. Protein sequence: CASSKVLRLFYEQYF.

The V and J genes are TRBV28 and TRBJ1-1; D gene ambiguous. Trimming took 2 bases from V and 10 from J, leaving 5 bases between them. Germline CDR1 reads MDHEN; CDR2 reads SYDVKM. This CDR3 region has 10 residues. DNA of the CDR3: TGTGCCAGCAGTTTACGGGGAGCTTTCTTT. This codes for CASSLRGAFF.

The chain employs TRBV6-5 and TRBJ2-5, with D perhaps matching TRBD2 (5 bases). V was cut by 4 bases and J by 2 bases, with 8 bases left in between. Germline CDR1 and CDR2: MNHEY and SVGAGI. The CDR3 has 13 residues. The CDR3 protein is CASSFGEQETQYF. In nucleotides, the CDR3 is TGTGCCAGCAGTTTCGGGGAGCAAGAGACCCAGTACTTC.

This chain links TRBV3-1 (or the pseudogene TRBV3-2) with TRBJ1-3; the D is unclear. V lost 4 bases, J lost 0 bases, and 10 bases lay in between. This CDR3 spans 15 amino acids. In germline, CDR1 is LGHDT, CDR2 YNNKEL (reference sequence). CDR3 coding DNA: TGTGCCAGCAGCCTTGGGCCAAGCTCTGGAAACACCATATATTTT. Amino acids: CASSLGPSSGNTIYF.

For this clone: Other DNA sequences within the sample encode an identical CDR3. The CDR3 protein is CASSLRPGELFF. The DNA of the CDR3 is TGTGCCAGCAGCTTAAGGCCCGGGGAGCTGTTTTTT. The chain employs TRBV7-3 and TRBJ2-2, with no clear D. Germline CDR1 is SGHTA and CDR2 is FQGTGA. Deletions cut 1 base from V and 6 bases from J, with 3 bases between. CDR3 length: 12 amino acids.

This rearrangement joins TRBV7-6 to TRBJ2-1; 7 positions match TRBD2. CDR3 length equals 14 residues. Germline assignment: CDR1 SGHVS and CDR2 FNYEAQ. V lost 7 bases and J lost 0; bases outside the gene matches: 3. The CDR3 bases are TGTGCCAGCAAGGCGGGAGACTCCTACAATGAGCAGTTCTTC. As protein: CASKAGDSYNEQFF. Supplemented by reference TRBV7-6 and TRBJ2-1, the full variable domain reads GAGVSQSPRYKVTKRGQDVALRCDPISGHVSLYWYRQALGQGPEFLTYFNYEAQQDKSGLPNDRFSAERPEGSISTLTIQRTEQRDSAMYRCASKAGDSYNEQFFGPGTRLTVL.

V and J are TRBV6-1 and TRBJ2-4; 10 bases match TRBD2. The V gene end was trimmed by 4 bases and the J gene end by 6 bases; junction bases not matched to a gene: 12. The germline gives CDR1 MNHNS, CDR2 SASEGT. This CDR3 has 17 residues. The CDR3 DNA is TGTGCCAGCAGTGGAGGGGGGAGCGGGGGGGCCCTAAACATTCAGTACTTC. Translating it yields CASSGGGSGGALNIQYF.

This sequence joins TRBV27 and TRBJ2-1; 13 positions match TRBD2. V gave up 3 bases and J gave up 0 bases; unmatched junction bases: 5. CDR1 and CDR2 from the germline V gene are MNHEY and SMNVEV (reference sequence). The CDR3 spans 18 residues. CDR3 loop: CASSFGTSGISSYNEQFF. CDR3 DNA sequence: TGTGCCAGCAGTTTTGGGACTAGCGGGATAAGCTCCTACAATGAGCAGTTCTTC.

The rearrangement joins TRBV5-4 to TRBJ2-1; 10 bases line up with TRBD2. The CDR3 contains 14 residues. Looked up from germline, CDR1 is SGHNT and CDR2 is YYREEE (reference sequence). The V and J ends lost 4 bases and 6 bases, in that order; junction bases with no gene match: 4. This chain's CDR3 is CASSPWTSGNEQFF. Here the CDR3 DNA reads TGTGCCAGCAGCCCCTGGACTAGCGGCAATGAGCAGTTCTTC.